This T cell receptor beta chain was documented in a study of T cell changes during pregnancy in multiple sclerosis. The V gene's germline CDR1 is MNHEY and CDR2 SVGAGI. Trimming removed 5 bases from V and 6 bases from J; junction bases left unmatched: 6. The CDR3 has 15 amino acids. The table came from immunoSEQ multiplex PCR; TCRdb's copy has only in-frame clones and leaves some out. The sample contains tens of thousands of clones, just over 90% of which appear only once. The specimen comprised peripheral blood, sampled after pregnancy. The TCR originated in a female donor with multiple sclerosis, enrolled in a pregnancy study. This rearrangement joins TRBV6-5 to TRBJ2-1, with 11 positions matching TRBD2. Here the CDR3 DNA reads TGTGCCAGCAGTCAACTAGCGGGAGTGAGCAATGAGCAGTTCTTC. This translates into CASSQLAGVSNEQFF.